The rows below give T cell receptor beta chains drawn from one sample of a study of tumor-infiltrating lymphocytes in localized non-small cell lung cancer. Here immunoSEQ multiplex PCR was the method, and the copy in TCRdb shows in-frame clones only, minus some. The table has tens of thousands of clones, roughly 69% seen once. The sample comprised lung tumor tissue. The origin of the receptors is a human donor with non-small cell lung cancer. The CDR3 runs from the conserved cysteine through the conserved F or W. Each record gives: CDR3 DNA, CDR3 protein, D gene, clone size, J gene, V gene. D genes are given only for firm matches. Where a row states a size, it is once, few, many or the class of an expanded clone; other rows omit it.

TGTGCCAGCAGTTCAGGGGAAGAAAACTACGAGCAGTACTTC CASSSGEENYEQYF NA NA TRBJ2-7 TRBV28
TGTGCCATCTCAGGGGGCGCGGGGCAGCCCCAGCATTTT CAISGGAGQPQHF TRBD1 NA TRBJ1-5 TRBV10-3
TGTGCCAGCAGAAGATCGACAGGAGCATCTACAACTAATGAAAAACTGTTTTTT CASRRSTGASTTNEKLFF NA NA TRBJ1-4 TRBV27
TGTGCCTATCCTGGAGAGATCGGGGAGCTGTTTTTT CAYPGEIGELFF NA once TRBJ2-2 TRBV30
TGTGCCAGCAGCTTAACGGCTACGGAAAGTTACGAGCAGTACTTC CASSLTATESYEQYF NA NA TRBJ2-7 TRBV7-2
TGTGCCAGCAGCATGGGACTAAGCTCCTACAATGAGCAGTTCTTC CASSMGLSSYNEQFF TRBD2 NA TRBJ2-1 TRBV7-2
TGTGGTATTGTGGTACCCCCCTATGGCTACACCTTC CGIVVPPYGYTF NA NA TRBJ1-2 TRBV28
TGTGCCAGCAGTCCAGGGGCAAGGAGGGAGCTGTTTTTT CASSPGARRELFF NA NA TRBJ2-2 TRBV7-2
TGTGCCAGCAGCTTACAACAGTCTAACTATGGCTACACCTTC CASSLQQSNYGYTF NA NA TRBJ1-2 TRBV7-2
TGTGCCAGCAGGAGGGTACAGGGGGCAAGTCTCTACGAGCAGTACTTC CASRRVQGASLYEQYF TRBD1 NA TRBJ2-7 TRBV2
TGCGCCAGCAGATCCAGGGGTGACACTGAAGCTTTCTTT CASRSRGDTEAFF NA NA TRBJ1-1 TRBV4-1
TGTGCCAGCAGCCCACGGACTAGCGGAATCCAAGAGACCCAGTACTTC CASSPRTSGIQETQYF TRBD2 NA TRBJ2-5 TRBV9
TGTGCCAGCAGCTTGGTAGGCTCCTACAATGAGCAGTTCTTC CASSLVGSYNEQFF NA NA TRBJ2-1 TRBV5-4
TGTGTTAGTTTTGGACAGGGACATAACTATGGCTACACCTTC CVSFGQGHNYGYTF TRBD1 NA TRBJ1-2 TRBV6-1
TGCGCCAGCAAAGGGGGCACAGATACGCAGTATTTT CASKGGTDTQYF NA NA TRBJ2-3 TRBV4-1
TGCGCCAGCAGCCAAGATAGAGGGGGGGTCGGGGAGACCCAGTACTTC CASSQDRGGVGETQYF NA NA TRBJ2-5 TRBV4-3
TGTGCCAGCAGAGCGGGGAACGAGCAGTACTTC CASRAGNEQYF TRBD2 NA TRBJ2-7 TRBV2
TGTGCCTGGAAAGGCGGGAGGTTCCTAAGCGAGCAGTACTTC CAWKGGRFLSEQYF TRBD2 NA TRBJ2-7 TRBV30
TGCGCCAGCAGCCAAGTGGGGTGGGAGACCCAGTACTTC CASSQVGWETQYF NA NA TRBJ2-5 TRBV4-3
TGTGCCAGCTCACCACCGACAGGATATCAAGAGACCCAGTACTTC CASSPPTGYQETQYF NA NA TRBJ2-5 TRBV18
TGTGCCAGCAGCCCTCGTGCCGAGGAGACCGGGGAGCTGTTTTTT CASSPRAEETGELFF NA many TRBJ2-2 TRBV7-9
TGTGCCAGCAGATTGGACCCGGGACAGCCCCAGCATTTT CASRLDPGQPQHF NA NA TRBJ1-5 TRBV2
TGTGCCACCAGCAGAGACTCACAGGGAAGCTCCTACAATGAGCAGTTCTTC CATSRDSQGSSYNEQFF NA NA TRBJ2-1 TRBV15
TGTGCCAGCTCATCTCAAGAAAGGACAGACTTGGCGGGGCAGCCCCAGCATTTT CASSSQERTDLAGQPQHF NA NA TRBJ1-5 TRBV18
TGTGCCAGCAGCTTAGTGAGGGCGGGAGGTCTCAGCTCCTACAATGAGCAGTTCTTC CASSLVRAGGLSSYNEQFF TRBD2 NA TRBJ2-1 TRBV7-2
TGTGCCAGCAGCGCCCATTTGGGCGGGAGCACAGATACGCAGTATTTT CASSAHLGGSTDTQYF NA NA TRBJ2-3 TRBV9
TGTGCCAGCAGCAACCTCTACGAGCAGTACTTC CASSNLYEQYF NA NA TRBJ2-7 TRBV7-2
TGTGCCAGCAGCTTGGCGGACAGGGTCTTTGGGGCCAACGTCCTGACTTTC CASSLADRVFGANVLTF TRBD1 NA TRBJ2-6 TRBV5-6
TGTGCCAGTAGTGACGTAGCGGGATACGAGCAGTACTTC CASSDVAGYEQYF TRBD2 once TRBJ2-7 TRBV19
TGCGCCAGCAGCCAAGAATTAGCCAAAAACATTCAGTACTTC CASSQELAKNIQYF NA NA TRBJ2-4 TRBV4-1
TGTGCCAGCAGCCCCCGGGACCTACAACCCTACGAGCAGTACTTC CASSPRDLQPYEQYF NA NA TRBJ2-7 TRBV7-9
TGTGCCATCAGTCCGGGACAGTTTAATTCACCCCTCCACTTT CAISPGQFNSPLHF TRBD1 NA TRBJ1-6 TRBV10-3
TGCGCCAGCAGCTTAAGACAGATTAACACCGGGGAGCTGTTTTTT CASSLRQINTGELFF NA NA TRBJ2-2 TRBV5-1
TGCGCCAGTCGTGACACTCGCTCTGGAAACACCATATATTTT CASRDTRSGNTIYF NA few TRBJ1-3 TRBV10-1
TGTGCCAGCAGTTTGGCTAGCGGGAGGGCCCGGTACGAGCAGTACTTC CASSLASGRARYEQYF TRBD2 NA TRBJ2-7 TRBV27
TGTGCCTGGAGTCCACTGCGCGAGCAGTACTTC CAWSPLREQYF NA NA TRBJ2-7 TRBV30
TGTGCCAGCAGCGTACGAGTGAACACTGAAGCTTTCTTT CASSVRVNTEAFF NA NA TRBJ1-1 TRBV9
TGTGCCAGCAGTTCGGACTATTTGCTTGTCAACACAGATACGCAGTATTTT CASSSDYLLVNTDTQYF NA NA TRBJ2-3 TRBV28
TGCGCCAGCAGCATCTCGGGAGAAGGCAATCAGCCCCAGCATTTT CASSISGEGNQPQHF NA many TRBJ1-5 TRBV5-1
TGTGCCAGCAGTGGGGGACAGGCCCAGCCCCAGCATTTT CASSGGQAQPQHF TRBD1 once TRBJ1-5 TRBV27
TGTGCCAGCAGCTCGACTAGCAATGAGCAGTTCTTC CASSSTSNEQFF NA NA TRBJ2-1 TRBV7-6
TGTGCCAGCTCACGTCTCTCTGGGGATACGCAGTATTTT CASSRLSGDTQYF NA few TRBJ2-3 TRBV18
TGTGCCAGCAGCTCCCCAGGGAAGCGGCAAGAGACCCAGTACTTC CASSSPGKRQETQYF NA NA TRBJ2-5 TRBV27
TGTGCCAGCAGCTCTCTCCCCCGAGCGTCTCTGGACAACCAAGAGACCCAGTACTTC CASSSLPRASLDNQETQYF NA NA TRBJ2-5 TRBV7-8
TGTGCCAGCAGCTTCCGTAATAGCAATCAGCCCCAGCATTTT CASSFRNSNQPQHF NA NA TRBJ1-5 TRBV5-5